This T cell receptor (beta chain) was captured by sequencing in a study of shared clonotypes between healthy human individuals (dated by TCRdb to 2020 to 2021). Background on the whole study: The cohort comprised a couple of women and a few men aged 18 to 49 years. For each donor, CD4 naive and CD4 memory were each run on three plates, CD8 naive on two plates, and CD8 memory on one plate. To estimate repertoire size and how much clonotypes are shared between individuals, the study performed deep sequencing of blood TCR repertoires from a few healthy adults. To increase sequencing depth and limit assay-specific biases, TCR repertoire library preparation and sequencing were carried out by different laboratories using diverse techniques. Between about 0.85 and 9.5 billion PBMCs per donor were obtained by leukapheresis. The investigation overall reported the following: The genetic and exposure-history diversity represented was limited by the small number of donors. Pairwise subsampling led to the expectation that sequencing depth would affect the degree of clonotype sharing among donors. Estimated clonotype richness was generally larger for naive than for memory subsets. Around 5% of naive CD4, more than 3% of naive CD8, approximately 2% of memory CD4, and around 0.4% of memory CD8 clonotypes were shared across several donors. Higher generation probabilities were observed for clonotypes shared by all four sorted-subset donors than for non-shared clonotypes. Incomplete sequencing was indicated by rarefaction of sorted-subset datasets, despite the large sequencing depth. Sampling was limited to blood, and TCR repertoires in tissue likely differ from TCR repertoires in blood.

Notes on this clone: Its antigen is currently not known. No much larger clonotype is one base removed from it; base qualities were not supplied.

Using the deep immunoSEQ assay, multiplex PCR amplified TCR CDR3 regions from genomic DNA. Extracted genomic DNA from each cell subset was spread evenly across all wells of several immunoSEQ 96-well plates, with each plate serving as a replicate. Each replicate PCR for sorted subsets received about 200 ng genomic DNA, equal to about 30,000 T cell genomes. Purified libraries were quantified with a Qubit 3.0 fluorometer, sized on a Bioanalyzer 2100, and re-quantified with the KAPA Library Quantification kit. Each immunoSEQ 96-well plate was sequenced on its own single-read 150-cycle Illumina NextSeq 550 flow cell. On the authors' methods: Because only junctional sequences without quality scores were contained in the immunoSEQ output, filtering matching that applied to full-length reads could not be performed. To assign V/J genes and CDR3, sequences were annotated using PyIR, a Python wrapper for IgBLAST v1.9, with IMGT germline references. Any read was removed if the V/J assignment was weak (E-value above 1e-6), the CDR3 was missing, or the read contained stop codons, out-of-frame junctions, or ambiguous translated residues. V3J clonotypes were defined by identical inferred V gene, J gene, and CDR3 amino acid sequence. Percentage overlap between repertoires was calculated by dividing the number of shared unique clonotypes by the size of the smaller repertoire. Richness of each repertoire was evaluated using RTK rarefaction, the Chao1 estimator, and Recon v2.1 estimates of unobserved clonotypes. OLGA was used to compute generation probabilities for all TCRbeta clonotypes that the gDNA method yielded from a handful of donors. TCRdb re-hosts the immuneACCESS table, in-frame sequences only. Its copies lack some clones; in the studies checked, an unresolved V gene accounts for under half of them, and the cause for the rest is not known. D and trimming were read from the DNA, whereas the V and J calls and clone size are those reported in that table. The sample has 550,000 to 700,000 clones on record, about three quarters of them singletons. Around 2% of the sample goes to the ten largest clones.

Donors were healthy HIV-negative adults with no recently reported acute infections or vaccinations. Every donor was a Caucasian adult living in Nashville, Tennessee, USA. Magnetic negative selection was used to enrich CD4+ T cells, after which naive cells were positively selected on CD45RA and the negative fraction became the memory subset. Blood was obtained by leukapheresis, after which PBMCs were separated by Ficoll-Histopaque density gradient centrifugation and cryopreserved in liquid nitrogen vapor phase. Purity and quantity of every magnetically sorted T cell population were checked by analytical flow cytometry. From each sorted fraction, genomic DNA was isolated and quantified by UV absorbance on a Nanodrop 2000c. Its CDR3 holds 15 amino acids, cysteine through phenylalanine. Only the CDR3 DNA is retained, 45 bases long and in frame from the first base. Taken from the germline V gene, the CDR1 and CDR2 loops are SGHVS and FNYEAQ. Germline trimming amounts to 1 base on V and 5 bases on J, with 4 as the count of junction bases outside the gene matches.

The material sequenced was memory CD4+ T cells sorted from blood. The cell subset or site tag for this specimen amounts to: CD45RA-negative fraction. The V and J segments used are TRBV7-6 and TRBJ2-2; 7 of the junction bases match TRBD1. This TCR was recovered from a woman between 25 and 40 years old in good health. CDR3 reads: CASSLGQGGTGELFF. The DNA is TGTGCCAGCAGCTTAGGACAGGGTGGAACCGGGGAGCTGTTTTTT.